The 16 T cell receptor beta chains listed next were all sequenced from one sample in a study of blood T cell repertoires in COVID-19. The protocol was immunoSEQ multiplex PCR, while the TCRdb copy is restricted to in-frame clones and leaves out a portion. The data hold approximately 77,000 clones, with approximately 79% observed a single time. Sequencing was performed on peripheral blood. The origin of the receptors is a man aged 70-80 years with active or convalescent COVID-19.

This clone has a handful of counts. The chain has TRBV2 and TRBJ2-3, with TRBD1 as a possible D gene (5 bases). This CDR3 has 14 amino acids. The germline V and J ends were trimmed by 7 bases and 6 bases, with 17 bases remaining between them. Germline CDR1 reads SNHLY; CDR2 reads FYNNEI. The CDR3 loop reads CASTLERGTDTQYF. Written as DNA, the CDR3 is TGTGCCAGCACCCTGGAAAGGGGTACGGATACGCAGTATTTT. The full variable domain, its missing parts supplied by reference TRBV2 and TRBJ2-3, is EPEVTQTPSHQVTQMGQEVILRCVPISNHLYFYWYRQILGQKVEFLVSFYNNEISEKSEIFDDQFSVERPDGSNFTLKIRSTKLEDSAMYFCASTLERGTDTQYFGPGTRLTVL.

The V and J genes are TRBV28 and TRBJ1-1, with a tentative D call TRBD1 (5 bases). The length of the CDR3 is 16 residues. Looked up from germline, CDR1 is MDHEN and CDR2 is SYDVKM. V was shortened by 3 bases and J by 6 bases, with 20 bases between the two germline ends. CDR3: CASSLGPGAPTPEAFF. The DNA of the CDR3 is TGTGCCAGCAGTTTGGGCCCTGGGGCCCCGACCCCTGAAGCTTTCTTT.

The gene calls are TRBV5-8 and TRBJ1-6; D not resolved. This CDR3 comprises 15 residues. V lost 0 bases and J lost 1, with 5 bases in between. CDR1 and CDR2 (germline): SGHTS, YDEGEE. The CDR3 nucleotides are TGTGCCAGCAGCTTGGGCCAGTCCTATAATTCACCCCTCCACTTT. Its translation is CASSLGQSYNSPLHF. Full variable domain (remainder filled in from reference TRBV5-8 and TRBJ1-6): EAGVTQSPTHLIKTRGQQATLRCSPISGHTSVYWYQQALGLGLQFLLWYDEGEERNRGNFPPRFSGRQFPNYSSELNVNALELEDSALYLCASSLGQSYNSPLHFGNGTRLTVT.

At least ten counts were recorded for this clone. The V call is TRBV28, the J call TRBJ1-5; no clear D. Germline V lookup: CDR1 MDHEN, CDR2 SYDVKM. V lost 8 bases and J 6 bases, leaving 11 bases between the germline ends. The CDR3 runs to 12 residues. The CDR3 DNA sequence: TGTGCCAGCGCGGGATTTGGTCAGCCCCAGCATTTT. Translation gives CASAGFGQPQHF.

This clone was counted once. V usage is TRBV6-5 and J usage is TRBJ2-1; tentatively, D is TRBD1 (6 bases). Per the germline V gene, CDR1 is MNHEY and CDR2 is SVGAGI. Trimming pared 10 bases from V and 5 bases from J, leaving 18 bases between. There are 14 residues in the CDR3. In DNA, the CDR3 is TGTGCCACCCAACGGGGTGGGGGCGACAATGAGCAGTTCTTC. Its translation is CATQRGGGDNEQFF.

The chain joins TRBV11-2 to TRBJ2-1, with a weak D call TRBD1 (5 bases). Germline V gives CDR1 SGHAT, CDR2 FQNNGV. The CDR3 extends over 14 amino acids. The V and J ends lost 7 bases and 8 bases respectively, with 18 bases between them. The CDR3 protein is CASNLEGVGDEQFF. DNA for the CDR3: TGTGCCAGCAACCTAGAAGGGGTAGGCGATGAGCAGTTCTTC.

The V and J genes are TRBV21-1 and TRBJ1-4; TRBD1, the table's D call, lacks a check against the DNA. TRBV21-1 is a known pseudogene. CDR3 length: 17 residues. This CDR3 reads CASSKWTGRETNEKLFF. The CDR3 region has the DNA TGTGCCAGCAGCAAGTGGACAGGGAGGGAGACTAATGAAAAACTGTTTTTT.

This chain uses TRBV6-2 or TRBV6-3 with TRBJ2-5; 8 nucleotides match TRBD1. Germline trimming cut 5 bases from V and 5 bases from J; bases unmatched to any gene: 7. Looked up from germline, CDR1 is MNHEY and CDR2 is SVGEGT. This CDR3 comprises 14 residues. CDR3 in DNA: TGTGCCAGCAGTCAACAGGGGGTCCGGGAGACCCAGTACTTC. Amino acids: CASSQQGVRETQYF.

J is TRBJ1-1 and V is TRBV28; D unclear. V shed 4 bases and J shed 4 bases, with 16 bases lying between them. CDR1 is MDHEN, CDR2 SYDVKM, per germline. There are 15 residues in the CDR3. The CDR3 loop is CASSWNPGRFTEAFF. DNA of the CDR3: TGTGCCAGCAGTTGGAACCCGGGTCGATTCACTGAAGCTTTCTTT.

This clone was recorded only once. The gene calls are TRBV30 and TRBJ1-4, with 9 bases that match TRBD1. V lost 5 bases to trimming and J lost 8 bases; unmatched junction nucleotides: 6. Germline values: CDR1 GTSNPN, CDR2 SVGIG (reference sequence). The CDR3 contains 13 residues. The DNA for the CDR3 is TGTGCCTGGTTGGGACAGGGTGACGAAAAACTGTTTTTT. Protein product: CAWLGQGDEKLFF.

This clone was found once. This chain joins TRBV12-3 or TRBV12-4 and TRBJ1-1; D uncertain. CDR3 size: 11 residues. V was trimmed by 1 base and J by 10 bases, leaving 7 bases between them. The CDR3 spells CASSLGAGAFF. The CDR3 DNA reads TGTGCCAGCAGTTTAGGGGCGGGAGCTTTCTTT.

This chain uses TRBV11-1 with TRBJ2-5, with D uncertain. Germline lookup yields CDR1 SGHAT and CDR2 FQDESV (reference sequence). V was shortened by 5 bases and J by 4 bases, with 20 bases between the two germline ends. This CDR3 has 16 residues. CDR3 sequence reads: CASSPWRFAAPETQYF. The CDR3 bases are TGTGCCAGCAGCCCCTGGCGATTTGCGGCGCCAGAGACCCAGTACTTC.

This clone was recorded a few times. CDR3 residues: CASSYGSSPPADTQYF. CDR3 sequence (DNA): TGTGCCAGCAGTTACGGGTCTAGCCCCCCCGCAGATACGCAGTATTTT. The chain combines TRBV6-6 with TRBJ2-3, with D possibly TRBD2 on 5 matching bases. V was clipped by 2 bases and J by 4 bases, with 16 bases between them. The CDR3 contains 16 residues. From germline, CDR1 is MNHNY and CDR2 SVGAGI (reference sequence).

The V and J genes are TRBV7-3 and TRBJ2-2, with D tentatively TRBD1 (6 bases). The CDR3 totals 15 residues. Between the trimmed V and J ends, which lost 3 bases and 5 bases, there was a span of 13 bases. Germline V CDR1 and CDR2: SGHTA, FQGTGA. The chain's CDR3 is CASSFARGGTGELFF. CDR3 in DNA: TGTGCCAGCAGCTTCGCCAGGGGCGGGACCGGGGAGCTGTTTTTT.

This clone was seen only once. Here the CDR3 DNA reads TGTGCCAGCAGCTACCCCGGAGGGGGCGATACGCAGTATTTT. Translating it yields CASSYPGGGDTQYF. The V gene is TRBV3-1 (or the pseudogene TRBV3-2), the J gene TRBJ2-3; tentatively, D is TRBD1 (7 bases). CDR3 length: 14 residues. The V gene lost 5 bases and the J gene lost 6 bases, with 15 bases spanning the gap. Germline assignment: CDR1 LGHDT and CDR2 YNNKEL (reference sequence).

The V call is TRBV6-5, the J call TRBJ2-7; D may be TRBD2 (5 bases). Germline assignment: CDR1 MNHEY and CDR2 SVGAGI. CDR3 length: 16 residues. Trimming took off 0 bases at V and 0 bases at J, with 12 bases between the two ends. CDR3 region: CASSYSAPGISYEQYF. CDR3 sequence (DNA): TGTGCCAGCAGTTACTCTGCCCCGGGGATCTCCTACGAGCAGTACTTC.